One and the same sample provided the 21 T cell receptor beta chains below, sequenced in a study of regulatory T cells in long-lasting Graves disease. Time point specified: newly diagnosed GD, antithyroid drugs for less than 3 months. Scientists built the TCR library using RNA that was extracted from PBMCs. CDR3-region Arm-PCR and iRepertoire HTBI primers produced the TCR beta libraries. TCRdb itself ran the multiplex PCR reads through MiXCR, one entry per CDR3 protein. This sample has just over 600,000 distinct CDR3 sequences; 15% to 20% occur once, and the top ten carry 15% to 20%. These data were also reused for a study on T cells in Graves' hyperthyroidism and ophthalmopathy.

This specimen consisted of peripheral blood mononuclear cells (PBMCs), obtained at new diagnosis, from a patient treated with antithyroid drugs. The receptor source for this set is a woman in her twenties or thirties with Graves disease.

V is TRBV14 and J is TRBJ2-1; D remains ambiguous. V lost 4 bases to trimming and J lost 9 bases, with 13 bases between them. The CDR3 spans 13 residues. Germline values: CDR1 SGHDN, CDR2 FVKESK. CDR3 in amino acids: CASSPPGAGEQFF. CDR3 sequence (DNA): TGTGCCAGCAGCCCCCCGGGCGCAGGTGAGCAGTTCTTC. Variable domain in full (rest from reference TRBV14 and TRBJ2-1): EAGVTQFPSHSVIEKGQTVTLRCDPISGHDNLYWYRRVMGKEIKFLLHFVKESKQDESGMPNNRFLAERTGGTYSTLKVQPAELEDSGVYFCASSPPGAGEQFFGPGTRLTVL.

A note on this clonotype: It differs at one base from a far larger clone, so likely a read error. This chain links TRBV11-2 with TRBJ1-1; D gene uncertain. Germline CDR1 SGHAT, CDR2 FQNNGV. V lost 10 bases, J lost 11 bases, and 20 bases lay in between. The CDR3 has 12 residues. The CDR3 DNA follows: TGTGCCATCACGGGCGCAACCGACCCGGCTTTCTTT. It specifies CAITGATDPAFF.

This clonotype came up many times. The chain joins TRBV14 to TRBJ1-1; D is unclear. The V gene lost 1 base and the J gene lost 2 bases, with 8 bases spanning the gap. The CDR3 runs 14 residues. Looked up from germline, CDR1 is SGHDN and CDR2 is FVKESK. The CDR3 here is CASSQVPGNTEAFF. The CDR3 DNA reads TGTGCCAGCAGCCAAGTTCCGGGAAACACTGAAGCTTTCTTT.

This clonotype was observed many times. This chain connects TRBV12-3 or TRBV12-4 to TRBJ2-1; 10 bases line up with TRBD2. The V gene end was trimmed by 7 bases and the J gene end by 8 bases; junction bases not matched to a gene: 14. The CDR3 consists of 16 residues. In DNA, the CDR3 is TGTGCCAGCACCAACACCAGAAGCGGGAGGGCCGATGAGCAGTTCTTC. Encoded protein: CASTNTRSGRADEQFF.

This chain connects TRBV15 to TRBJ2-5, with TRBD2 identical over 11 bases. V was pared by 0 bases and J by 5 bases, with 5 bases of the junction left unmatched. CDR3 length: 16 residues. CDR1 LNHNV and CDR2 YYDKDF come from the germline V gene (reference sequence). The CDR3 sequence is CATSRELLAGEETQYF. The CDR3 nucleotides are TGTGCCACCAGCAGAGAATTACTAGCGGGAGAGGAGACCCAGTACTTC. The variable domain in full, with the rest retrieved from reference TRBV15 and TRBJ2-5, is DAMVIQNPRYQVTQFGKPVTLSCSQTLNHNVMYWYQQKSSQAPKLLFHYYDKDFNNEADTPDNFQSRRPNTSFCFLDIRSPGLGDTAMYLCATSRELLAGEETQYFGPGTRLLVL.

As concerns this clonotype: A read error may account for a junction end that differs from germline. This chain connects TRBV30 to TRBJ2-7; D is undetermined. The CDR3 covers 14 residues. Germline V gene sequence: CDR1 GTSNPN, CDR2 SVGIG (reference sequence). The CDR3 DNA sequence: TGTGCCTGGGGTGTTGGGGTGGGGTCCTACGAGCAGTACTTC. This encodes CAWGVGVGSYEQYF.

As regards this clonotype: The conserved final phenylalanine or tryptophan is absent from the CDR3, which likely points to a read error. The V and J genes are TRBV2 and TRBJ2-5; D assignment may be TRBD1 or TRBD2 (5 bases each). V was trimmed by 6 bases and J by 5 bases, leaving 16 bases between them. Per the germline V gene, CDR1 is SNHLY and CDR2 is FYNNEI. The CDR3 covers 14 residues. CDR3 DNA sequence: TGTGCCAGCAGCCCGGGGACGGGCGGGGAGACCCAGTACCTC. As protein: CASSPGTGGETQYL.

A few counts support this clonotype. This rearrangement joins TRBV7-2 to TRBJ2-7, with D hard to call. Germline V gene sequence: CDR1 SGHTA, CDR2 FQGNSA. There are 11 residues in the CDR3. V lost 2 bases and J 12 bases, leaving 11 bases between the germline ends. CDR3 residues: CASSLNAAPYF. Here the CDR3 DNA reads TGTGCCAGCAGCTTAAACGCTGCCCCGTACTTC.

The chain carries TRBV30 and TRBJ2-2, with TRBD2 matching over 8 bases. This CDR3 region has 15 residues. The ends lost 4 bases at V and 4 bases at J; junction bases unmatched: 8. Germline V CDR1 and CDR2: GTSNPN, SVGIG (reference sequence). CDR3 sequence: CAWTRLGGVTGELFF. The CDR3 DNA follows: TGTGCCTGGACCAGACTCGGGGGGGTCACCGGGGAGCTGTTTTTT.

This chain joins TRBV27 and TRBJ2-6; 7 bases are shared with TRBD2. The CDR3 consists of 18 residues. Germline V gives CDR1 MNHEY, CDR2 SMNVEV (reference sequence). V gave up 6 bases and J gave up 1 base; unmatched junction bases: 12. Here the CDR3 reads CASRESGAGSSGANVLTF. The CDR3 region has the DNA TGTGCCAGCAGGGAGAGCGGGGCGGGTAGTTCTGGGGCCAACGTCCTGACTTTC.

This chain's CDR3 is CASGRGSYNEQFF. The CDR3 DNA sequence: TGTGCTAGCGGGAGGGGGTCCTACAATGAGCAGTTCTTC. The V gene is TRBV7-3, the J gene TRBJ2-1; TRBD2 agrees at 11 bases. The CDR3 runs to 13 residues. The germline CDR1 and CDR2 sequences are SGHTA and FQGTGA.

This clonotype was counted at least ten times. The chain has TRBV6-5 and TRBJ2-5; D is possibly TRBD1 (5 bases). V gave up 2 bases and J gave up 5 bases, with 12 bases separating them. CDR3 length: 14 amino acids. Germline CDR1 MNHEY, CDR2 SVGAGI. The CDR3 sequence is CASSYAGLVETQYF. In nucleotides, the CDR3 is TGTGCCAGCAGTTACGCAGGGTTGGTGGAGACCCAGTACTTC.

The chain combines TRBV4-1 with TRBJ1-5; D not certain. Trimming left V 0 bases short and J 6 bases short, with 15 bases between. The CDR3 is made up of 16 amino acids. From germline, CDR1 is MGHRA and CDR2 YSYEKL. DNA for the CDR3: TGCGCCAGCAGCCAAGAAGGCGGCCTCGGTGGTCAGCCCCAGCATTTT. Protein: CASSQEGGLGGQPQHF.

This clonotype was counted once. One junction end disagrees with the germline gene, perhaps due to a read error. This chain joins TRBV20-1 and TRBJ2-1; 9 nucleotides align to TRBD2. This CDR3 region has 16 residues. Germline V lookup: CDR1 DFQATT, CDR2 SNEGSKA (reference sequence). CDR3 nucleotide sequence: TGCAGTGCTAGTAAAGCGGGAGGAGCCTCCTGCAATGAGCAGTTCTTC. Translated, it gives CSASKAGGASCNEQFF.

This clonotype showed up just a few times. This chain joins TRBV7-9 and TRBJ1-2; the D gene is possibly TRBD1 (6 bases). V was cut by 5 bases and J by 4 bases, with 17 bases left in between. CDR1 is SEHNR and CDR2 is FQNEAQ in the germline V gene (reference sequence). This CDR3 region has 15 residues. In DNA, the CDR3 is TGTGCCAGCAGCCAGACGCAGGGGCCCAGCTATGGCTACACCTTC. Protein: CASSQTQGPSYGYTF.

The rearrangement links TRBV18 to TRBJ2-1; 11 bases fit TRBD2. With 5 bases clipped from V and 5 bases from J, the junction kept 5 bases outside the gene matches. Germline V lookup: CDR1 KGHSH, CDR2 LQKENI. The CDR3 consists of 15 residues. This CDR3 is CASSSLAGVNNEQFF. In nucleotides, the CDR3 is TGTGCCAGCTCATCACTAGCGGGAGTAAACAATGAGCAGTTCTTC.

In its sample, this clonotype was seen many times. The chain employs TRBV28 and TRBJ2-5; D unclear. Per the germline V gene, CDR1 is MDHEN and CDR2 is SYDVKM. CDR3 length: 11 residues. V lost 2 bases, J lost 9 bases, and 7 bases lay in between. Here the CDR3 reads CASSLGRSQYF. The CDR3 DNA reads as TGTGCCAGCAGTTTAGGAAGGTCCCAGTACTTC.

The chain is built from TRBV18 and TRBJ1-2; D is perhaps TRBD1 (6 bases). Between the trimmed V and J ends, which lost 3 bases and 2 bases, there was a span of 16 bases. The CDR3 spans 16 residues. Germline V gives CDR1 KGHSH, CDR2 LQKENI. The CDR3 DNA follows: TGTGCCAGCTCACCTCCCATGTCCCAGGGGAACTATGGCTACACCTTC. It specifies CASSPPMSQGNYGYTF.

Many counts were recorded for this clonotype. The chain has TRBV6-1 and TRBJ1-1; a weak D match, TRBD1 (5 bases). With 10 bases removed from V and 1 base from J, the gap between germline ends came to 16 bases. This CDR3 is built from 14 residues. Per germline, CDR1 MNHNS and CDR2 SASEGT. CDR3 sequence reads: CAIPPQASNTEAFF. The CDR3 region has the DNA TGTGCCATCCCACCACAGGCCTCGAACACTGAAGCTTTCTTT.

DNA of the CDR3: TGTGCCAGCAGTGGGGGACAGGGGGCGCTCGGAGCCAAAAACATTCAGTACTTC. It translates to CASSGGQGALGAKNIQYF. The chain is built from TRBV25-1 and TRBJ2-4, with 12 bases lining up with TRBD1. This CDR3 contains 18 residues. Looked up from germline, CDR1 is MGHDK and CDR2 is SYGVNS. The V and J ends lost 4 bases and 0 bases, in that order; junction bases with no gene match: 7.

The sample holds a few counts of this clonotype. V usage is TRBV13 and J usage is TRBJ2-7, with 8 bases that match TRBD2. Losses at the gene ends were 3 bases for V and 0 bases for J; bases not matched to a gene: 4. The length of the CDR3 is 15 residues. From germline, CDR1 is PRHDT and CDR2 FYEKMQ (reference sequence). DNA of the CDR3: TGTGCCAGCAGCTTGGGCGGGAGGTTCTCCTACGAGCAGTACTTC. Amino acid sequence: CASSLGGRFSYEQYF.